What follows are 15 T cell receptor beta chains derived from one specimen sequenced in a study of blood T cell repertoires in COVID-19. Clones were sequenced by immunoSEQ multiplex PCR, and TCRdb holds only the in-frame ones, with some missing. The sample lists fewer than 80,000 clones; around 90% were seen once. Sequencing used peripheral blood. These receptors originate from a man aged 70 or older with acute or convalescent COVID-19.

This chain joins TRBV5-1 and TRBJ1-3; D remains unclear. CDR1 is SGHRS, CDR2 YFSETQ, per germline. V lost 7 bases and J lost 0, with 11 bases in between. The CDR3 is 14 residues long. CDR3 in DNA: TGCGCCAGCTCGGGAGGGAGCTCTGGAAACACCATATATTTT. Its protein product is CASSGGSSGNTIYF.

This chain uses TRBV6-4 with TRBJ2-3; 11 bases line up with TRBD2. Germline V gene sequence: CDR1 MRHNA, CDR2 SNTAGT. The CDR3 has 16 amino acids. The V and J ends lost 6 bases and 1 base, in that order; junction bases with no gene match: 6. This CDR3 is CASSPLAGVGTDTQYF. In DNA, the CDR3 is TGTGCCAGCAGCCCACTAGCGGGGGTAGGCACAGATACGCAGTATTTT.

This clone was detected once. The genes are TRBV7-8 and TRBJ2-1; 12 bases fit TRBD2. The CDR3 totals 14 residues. The trim removed 2 bases at V and 9 bases at J, leaving 2 bases unmatched. Germline loops: CDR1 SGHVS, CDR2 FQNEAQ. The CDR3 DNA reads TGTGCCAGCAGCTTATTGGGACTAGCGGGTGAGCAGTTCTTC. Residues: CASSLLGLAGEQFF. Based on the CDR3 plus reference TRBV7-8 and TRBJ2-1, the full variable domain is GAGVSQSPRYKVAKRGQDVALRCDPISGHVSLFWYQQALGQGPEFLTYFQNEAQLDKSGLPSDRFFAERPEGSVSTLKIQRTQQEDSAVYLCASSLLGLAGEQFFGPGTRLTVL.

This clone was counted between two and nine times. The chain couples TRBV9 to TRBJ2-1; 7 nucleotides match TRBD2. With V trimmed by 3 bases and J by 0 bases, 9 bases remained unmatched. CDR3 length: 17 residues. The germline V gene encodes CDR1 SGDLS and CDR2 YYNGEE. This CDR3 reads CASSERDYLISYNEQFF. The CDR3 nucleotides read TGTGCCAGCAGCGAGAGGGACTACCTTATCTCCTACAATGAGCAGTTCTTC.

J is TRBJ1-1 and V is TRBV5-1, with unresolved D. The CDR3 sequence is 13 residues long. Trimming cost V 3 bases and J 1 base, with 7 bases left between them. Germline V gives CDR1 SGHRS, CDR2 YFSETQ. The CDR3 protein is CASSWGANTEAFF. The CDR3 DNA reads TGCGCCAGCAGCTGGGGAGCGAACACTGAAGCTTTCTTT.

The gene calls are TRBV7-8 and TRBJ1-4, with TRBD1 as a possible D gene (6 bases). Deletions cut 5 bases from V and 4 bases from J, with 11 bases between. This CDR3 spans 14 amino acids. CDR1 and CDR2 from the germline V gene are SGHVS and FQNEAQ. CDR3 region: CASSHGQSNEKLFF. The CDR3 nucleotides are TGTGCCAGCAGCCATGGACAGAGTAATGAAAAACTGTTTTTT.

V is TRBV14 and J is TRBJ2-5; 8 nucleotides match TRBD1. CDR1 and CDR2 from the germline V gene are SGHDN and FVKESK. CDR3 length: 17 residues. Losses at the gene ends were 0 bases for V and 4 bases for J; bases not matched to a gene: 10. The CDR3 DNA is TGTGCCAGCAGCCAAGACCTAACAGGGGGTGGCGGAGAGACCCAGTACTTC. It specifies CASSQDLTGGGGETQYF.

The table lists this clone with a few counts. The chain combines TRBV2 with TRBJ2-7, with D hard to call. The CDR3 consists of 14 residues. V was clipped by 2 bases and J by 3 bases, with 11 bases between them. CDR1 and CDR2 (germline): SNHLY, FYNNEI. CDR3 nucleotide sequence: TGTGCCAGCAGTGAACTAGAAACTTACTACGAGCAGTACTTC. Translation gives CASSELETYYEQYF.

This clone was recorded a few times. The V and J genes are TRBV19 and TRBJ2-5; D may be TRBD2 (6 bases). This CDR3 is built from 14 residues. V dropped 4 bases and J dropped 5 bases, with 14 bases sitting between them. Germline assignment: CDR1 LNHDA and CDR2 SQIVND (reference sequence). The DNA of the CDR3 is TGTGCCAGTAGTAGGAGGCTAGCGTCGGAGACCCAGTACTTC. Translation: CASSRRLASETQYF.

V is TRBV2 and J is TRBJ2-5; tentatively, D is TRBD2 (5 bases). The CDR3 is 15 residues long. Germline-derived CDR1 and CDR2 are SNHLY and FYNNEI. Trimming stripped 2 bases from V and 4 bases from J, with 14 bases between. CDR3: CASSEQEAYGETQYF. The CDR3 DNA follows: TGTGCCAGCAGTGAACAGGAGGCGTATGGAGAGACCCAGTACTTC.

The chain employs TRBV6-5 and TRBJ2-5, with a possible D match to TRBD1 (6 bases). CDR1 and CDR2 (germline): MNHEY, SVGAGI. V dropped 6 bases and J dropped 5 bases, with 10 bases sitting between them. This CDR3 has 12 amino acids. The CDR3 sequence: CASRTGLETQYF. The CDR3 DNA follows: TGTGCCAGCAGGACAGGTCTCGAGACCCAGTACTTC.

The chain couples TRBV12-3 or TRBV12-4 to TRBJ2-2, with 8 bases matching TRBD1. The CDR3 is made up of 13 amino acids. V dropped 7 bases and J dropped 6; count of bases not matched to a gene: 4. CDR3 nucleotides: TGTGCCAGCAATGCAGGGGGCGCCGGGGAGCTGTTTTTT. Encoded protein: CASNAGGAGELFF.

V and J are TRBV3-1 (or the pseudogene TRBV3-2) and TRBJ2-3; possibly TRBD2 for D (6 bases). Germline V lookup: CDR1 LGHDT, CDR2 YNNKEL (reference sequence). V was trimmed by 0 bases and J by 2 bases, leaving 15 bases between them. The length of the CDR3 is 17 residues. The CDR3 loop is CASSQEGVAAYTDTQYF. The CDR3, as DNA: TGTGCCAGCAGCCAAGAGGGGGTAGCGGCTTACACAGATACGCAGTATTTT.

The rearrangement links TRBV28 to TRBJ1-2; D unresolved. Trimming pared 5 bases from V and 4 bases from J, leaving 5 bases between. The CDR3 totals 11 residues. Germline V gene lookup returns CDR1 MDHEN and CDR2 SYDVKM. CDR3 nucleotide sequence: TGTGCCAGCAGTGAGTCCTATGGCTACACCTTC. It encodes CASSESYGYTF.

This chain joins TRBV10-3 and TRBJ2-7; the match to TRBD2 covers 12 bases. The germline CDR1 and CDR2 sequences are ENHRY and SYGVKD. This CDR3 spans 14 amino acids. V trimming: 3 bases; J trimming: 7 bases; junction bases outside the gene matches: 4. As DNA, the CDR3 is TGTGCCATCAGTGAAGTGGGACTAGCGGGTGAGCAGTACTTC. The encoded protein is CAISEVGLAGEQYF.